One and the same sample provided the 12 T cell receptor beta chains below, sequenced in a study of blood T cell repertoires in COVID-19. Clones were sequenced by immunoSEQ multiplex PCR, and TCRdb holds only the in-frame ones, with some missing. This sample yields 310,000 or so clones, of which about 83% are seen a single time; about 6% belongs to the top ten. The material sequenced was PBMCs or T cells enriched from blood (not recorded which). These receptors all come from a woman aged 40 to 50 who had recovered from COVID-19.

As concerns this clone: Distinct nucleotide sequences in the sample also encode this CDR3. The chain employs TRBV5-1 and TRBJ1-2, with no clear D. V was pared by 0 bases and J by 5 bases, with 11 bases between. Looked up from germline, CDR1 is SGHRS and CDR2 is YFSETQ. CDR3 length: 14 amino acids. This chain's CDR3 is CASSLVGEPYGYTF. The DNA for the CDR3 is TGCGCCAGCAGCTTGGTGGGAGAACCTTATGGCTACACCTTC.

The chain employs TRBV5-1 and TRBJ2-2; D may be TRBD2 (5 bases). Per germline, CDR1 SGHRS and CDR2 YFSETQ. The V end lost 5 bases, the J end lost 5 bases, and 13 bases lay between the germline ends. The CDR3 length is 14 residues. In nucleotides, the CDR3 is TGCGCCAGCAGATCTACTGGGGAGACCGGGGAGCTGTTTTTT. This sequence encodes CASRSTGETGELFF.

The chain recombines TRBV28 with TRBJ2-1; D might be TRBD1 (5 bases). Germline V lookup: CDR1 MDHEN, CDR2 SYDVKM. V lost 8 bases to trimming and J lost 11 bases, with 16 bases between them. The CDR3 covers 12 residues. The CDR3 region has the DNA TGTGCCAGCTTAACAGGTCAAGGGCAGCAGTTCTTC. The encoded protein is CASLTGQGQQFF.

Ten or more counts support this clone. This chain uses TRBV6-2 or TRBV6-3 with TRBJ2-1, with TRBD2 matching 7 bases. Germline assignment: CDR1 MNHEY and CDR2 SVGEGT. The CDR3 has 19 residues. The ends lost 0 bases at V and 6 bases at J; junction bases unmatched: 17. As DNA, the CDR3 is TGTGCCAGCAGTTACTCGTTATACCTAGTAGCGGGCAATCGCAATGAGCAGTTCTTC. Translated: CASSYSLYLVAGNRNEQFF.

The chain combines TRBV11-3 with TRBJ2-1, with 7 bases identical to TRBD1. The CDR3 spans 14 residues. Germline V lookup: CDR1 SGHNT, CDR2 YENEEA. Unmatched junction bases numbered 8, after V lost 3 bases and J lost 9 bases. CDR3 in DNA: TGTGCCAGCAGCTTGGGACAGAGCTCCATTGAGCAGTTCTTC. Encoded protein: CASSLGQSSIEQFF.

This clone has only one observation. The chain recombines TRBV9 with TRBJ2-5, with TRBD2 matching 10 bases. Germline CDR1 is SGDLS and CDR2 is YYNGEE. Losses at the gene ends were 4 bases for V and 2 bases for J; bases not matched to a gene: 5. This CDR3 has 15 residues. The chain's CDR3 is CASSPGLAEQETQYF. In DNA, the CDR3 is TGTGCCAGCAGCCCCGGACTAGCGGAACAAGAGACCCAGTACTTC.

The chain is built from TRBV6-5 and TRBJ1-2, with D hard to call. The CDR3 sequence is 15 residues long. In germline, CDR1 is MNHEY, CDR2 SVGAGI. Trimming took 7 bases from V and 2 from J, leaving 17 bases between them. CDR3 residues: CASTHGGRSNYGYTF. The CDR3 nucleotides are TGTGCCAGCACCCACGGCGGGCGGAGCAACTATGGCTACACCTTC.

The chain carries TRBV7-9 and TRBJ2-3; D call uncertain. The CDR3 runs 11 residues. V lost 6 bases, J lost 5 bases, and 6 bases lay in between. Germline V gene data show CDR1 as SEHNR and CDR2 as FQNEAQ (reference sequence). As DNA, the CDR3 is TGTGCCAGCAGTTATAAAGATACGCAGTATTTT. This sequence encodes CASSYKDTQYF.

V gene TRBV28 combines with J gene TRBJ2-2; TRBD1 matches at 11 bases. Trimming cost V 2 bases and J 0 bases; bases outside gene matches: 2. This CDR3 contains 17 residues. CDR1 and CDR2 (germline): MDHEN, SYDVKM. CDR3 protein: CASSLTGQGANTGELFF. The CDR3 bases are TGTGCCAGCAGTTTAACGGGACAGGGGGCGAACACCGGGGAGCTGTTTTTT.

The V gene is TRBV12-3 or TRBV12-4, the J gene TRBJ1-1, with 8 nucleotides matching TRBD1. This CDR3 is 13 amino acids long. The ends lost 6 bases at V and 4 bases at J; junction bases unmatched: 4. This CDR3 is CASSRDRGTEAFF. The CDR3 coding sequence is TGTGCCAGCAGCCGTGACAGGGGCACTGAAGCTTTCTTT.

The chain has TRBV5-1 and TRBJ1-1, with 7 bases lining up with TRBD1. Trimming removed 4 bases from V and 0 bases from J; junction bases left unmatched: 3. Germline V CDR1 and CDR2: SGHRS, YFSETQ. The CDR3 is 14 residues long. This CDR3 reads CASSRQGVNTEAFF. The CDR3 DNA is TGCGCCAGCAGCAGGCAGGGGGTGAACACTGAAGCTTTCTTT.

As DNA, the CDR3 is TGTGCCAGCAGCTTAATGGGGGGAGAGCCGTTGACTAGTGCAGATACGCAGTATTTT. The encoded protein is CASSLMGGEPLTSADTQYF. V and J are TRBV7-3 and TRBJ2-3; tentatively, D is TRBD2 (6 bases). The CDR3 is 19 residues long. The V gene's germline CDR1 is SGHTA and CDR2 FQGTGA. Trimming stripped 1 base from V and 4 bases from J, with 24 bases between.